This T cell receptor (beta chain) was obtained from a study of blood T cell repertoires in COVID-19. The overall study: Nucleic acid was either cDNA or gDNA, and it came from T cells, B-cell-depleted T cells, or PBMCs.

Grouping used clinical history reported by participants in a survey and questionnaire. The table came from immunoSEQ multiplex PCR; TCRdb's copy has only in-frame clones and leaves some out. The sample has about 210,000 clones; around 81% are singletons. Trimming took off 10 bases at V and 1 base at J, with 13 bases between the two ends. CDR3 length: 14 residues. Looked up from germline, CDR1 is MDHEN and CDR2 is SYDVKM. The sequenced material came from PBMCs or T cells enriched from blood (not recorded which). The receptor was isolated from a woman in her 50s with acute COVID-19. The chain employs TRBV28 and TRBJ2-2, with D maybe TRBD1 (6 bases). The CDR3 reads CATRRTENTGELFF. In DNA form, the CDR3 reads TGTGCCACCAGAAGGACAGAGAACACCGGGGAGCTGTTTTTT.